One and the same sample provided the 7 T cell receptor beta chains below, sequenced in a study of cytotoxic CD8 clonotypes in ibrutinib-treated CLL. Repertoires were generated with immunoSEQ multiplex PCR, while TCRdb's copy carries only in-frame clones and drops some. The sample shows some 65,000 clones, 45% to 60% of them seen only once. The input for sequencing was PBMCs, taken after 12 months of ibrutinib treatment. The receptors were gathered from a human donor with chronic lymphocytic leukemia.

CDR3 nucleotide sequence: TGTGCCAGCAGCCCGGACAGTAATTCACCCCTCCACTTT. Protein: CASSPDSNSPLHF. This chain connects TRBV11-3 to TRBJ1-6; a weak D match, TRBD1 (6 bases). Looked up from germline, CDR1 is SGHNT and CDR2 is YENEEA. V was shortened by 5 bases and J by 6 bases, with 8 bases between the two germline ends. The CDR3 runs to 13 residues.

This rearrangement joins TRBV29-1 to TRBJ1-3, with D tentatively TRBD1 (5 bases). The CDR3 extends over 14 amino acids. Germline V gene lookup returns CDR1 SQVTM and CDR2 ANQGSEA. CDR3 region: CSVKTQGIRNTIYF. The DNA of the CDR3 is TGCAGTGTTAAAACCCAGGGTATTCGAAACACCATATATTTT.

This clone was recorded a few times. The chain is built from TRBV30 and TRBJ1-4, with D perhaps TRBD1 (5 bases). CDR3 size: 13 residues. Germline V lookup: CDR1 GTSNPN, CDR2 SVGIG (reference sequence). Trimming took 4 bases from V and 5 from J, leaving 11 bases between them. This CDR3 is CAWNRDWNEKLFF. In nucleotides, the CDR3 is TGTGCCTGGAACCGGGACTGGAATGAAAAACTGTTTTTT.

This chain uses TRBV7-6 with TRBJ2-1; possibly TRBD2 for D (6 bases). This CDR3 region has 16 residues. Germline V gene lookup returns CDR1 SGHVS and CDR2 FNYEAQ. V lost 0 bases and J 5 bases, leaving 14 bases between the germline ends. DNA for the CDR3: TGTGCCAGCAGCTTAGCCCGGATAGCGGCCCACAATGAGCAGTTCTTC. It specifies CASSLARIAAHNEQFF.

The chain links TRBV28 to TRBJ2-3, with D perhaps TRBD2 (7 bases). The CDR3 consists of 15 residues. CDR1 is MDHEN and CDR2 is SYDVKM in the germline V gene. V lost 7 bases and J lost 4, with 18 bases in between. Here the CDR3 reads CASKVSGGGADTQYF. As DNA, the CDR3 is TGTGCCAGCAAGGTTAGCGGAGGGGGGGCAGATACGCAGTATTTT.

This chain connects TRBV5-6 to TRBJ2-1; 11 nucleotides align to TRBD2. The CDR3 is made up of 18 amino acids. Germline trimming cut 0 bases from V and 2 bases from J; bases unmatched to any gene: 7. Germline CDR1 and CDR2: SGHDT and YYEEEE. CDR3 region: CASSLAGASGGPYNEQFF. In DNA, the CDR3 is TGTGCCAGCAGCTTGGCCGGCGCTAGCGGGGGGCCCTACAATGAGCAGTTCTTC.

Only a few counts were recorded for this clone. The chain combines TRBV25-1 with TRBJ1-5; D call uncertain. Trimming took 2 bases from V and 4 from J, leaving 9 bases between them. The CDR3 covers 14 residues. Germline CDR1 reads MGHDK; CDR2 reads SYGVNS. This CDR3 reads CASSEIGGNQPQHF. Here the CDR3 DNA reads TGTGCCAGCAGTGAAATTGGCGGTAATCAGCCCCAGCATTTT.